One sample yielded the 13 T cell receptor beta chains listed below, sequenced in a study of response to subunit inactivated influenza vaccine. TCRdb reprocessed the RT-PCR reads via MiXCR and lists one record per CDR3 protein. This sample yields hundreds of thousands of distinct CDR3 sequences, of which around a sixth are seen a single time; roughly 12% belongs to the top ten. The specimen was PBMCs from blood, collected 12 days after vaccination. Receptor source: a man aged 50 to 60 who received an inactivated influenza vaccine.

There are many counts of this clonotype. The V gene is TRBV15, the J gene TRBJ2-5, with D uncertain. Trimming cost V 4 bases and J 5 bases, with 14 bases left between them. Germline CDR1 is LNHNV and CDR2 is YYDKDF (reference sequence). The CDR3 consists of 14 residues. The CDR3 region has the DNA TGTGCCACCAGCATTCAACTCGAAAGGGAGACCCAGTACTTC. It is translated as CATSIQLERETQYF.

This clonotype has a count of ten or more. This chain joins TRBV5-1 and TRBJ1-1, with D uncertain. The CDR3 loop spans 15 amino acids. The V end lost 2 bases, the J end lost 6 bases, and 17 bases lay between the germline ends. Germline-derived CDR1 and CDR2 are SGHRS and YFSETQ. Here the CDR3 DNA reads TGCGCCAGCAGCTTCGACGTAACCTATGGGGCTGAAGCTTTCTTT. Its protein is CASSFDVTYGAEAFF.

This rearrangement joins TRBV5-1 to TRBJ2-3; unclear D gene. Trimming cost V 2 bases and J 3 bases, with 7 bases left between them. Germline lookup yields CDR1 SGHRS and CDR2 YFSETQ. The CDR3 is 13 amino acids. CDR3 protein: CASSFEGTDTQYF. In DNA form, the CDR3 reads TGCGCCAGCAGCTTCGAAGGGACAGATACGCAGTATTTT.

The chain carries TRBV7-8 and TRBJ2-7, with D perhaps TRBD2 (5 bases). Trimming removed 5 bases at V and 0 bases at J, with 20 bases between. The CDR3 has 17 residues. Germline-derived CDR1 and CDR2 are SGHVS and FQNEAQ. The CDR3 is CASSRDSTSTLSYEQYF. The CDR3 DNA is TGTGCCAGCAGCCGAGACTCAACTAGTACCCTCTCCTACGAGCAGTACTTC. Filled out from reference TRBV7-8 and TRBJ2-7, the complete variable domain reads GAGVSQSPRYKVAKRGQDVALRCDPISGHVSLFWYQQALGQGPEFLTYFQNEAQLDKSGLPSDRFFAERPEGSVSTLKIQRTQQEDSAVYLCASSRDSTSTLSYEQYFGPGTRLTVT.

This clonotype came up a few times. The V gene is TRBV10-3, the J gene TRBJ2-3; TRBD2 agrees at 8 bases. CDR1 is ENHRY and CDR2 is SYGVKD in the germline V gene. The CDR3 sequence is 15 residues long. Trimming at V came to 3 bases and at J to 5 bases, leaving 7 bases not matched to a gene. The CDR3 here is CAISERAGVVDTQYF. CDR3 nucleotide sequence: TGTGCCATCAGTGAAAGAGCGGGAGTGGTAGATACGCAGTATTTT.

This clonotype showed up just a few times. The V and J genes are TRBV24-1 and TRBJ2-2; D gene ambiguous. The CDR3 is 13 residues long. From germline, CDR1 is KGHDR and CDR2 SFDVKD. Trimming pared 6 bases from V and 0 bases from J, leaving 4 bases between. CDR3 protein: CATSTSNTGELFF. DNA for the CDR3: TGTGCCACCAGTACTTCGAACACCGGGGAGCTGTTTTTT.

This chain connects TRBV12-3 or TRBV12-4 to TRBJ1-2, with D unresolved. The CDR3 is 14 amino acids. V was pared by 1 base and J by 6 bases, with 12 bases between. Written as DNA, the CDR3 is TGTGCCAGCAGTTTAGGGGAAGGTTTGCATGGCTACACCTTC. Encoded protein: CASSLGEGLHGYTF.

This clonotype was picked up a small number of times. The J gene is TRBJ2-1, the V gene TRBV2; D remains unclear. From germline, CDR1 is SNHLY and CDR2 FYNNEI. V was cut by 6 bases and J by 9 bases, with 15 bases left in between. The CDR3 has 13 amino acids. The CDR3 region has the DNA TGTGCCAGCAGGCAGGACCAAGTGAGTGAGCAGTTCTTC. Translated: CASRQDQVSEQFF. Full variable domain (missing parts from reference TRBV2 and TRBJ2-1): EPEVTQTPSHQVTQMGQEVILRCVPISNHLYFYWYRQILGQKVEFLVSFYNNEISEKSEIFDDQFSVERPDGSNFTLKIRSTKLEDSAMYFCASRQDQVSEQFFGPGTRLTVL.

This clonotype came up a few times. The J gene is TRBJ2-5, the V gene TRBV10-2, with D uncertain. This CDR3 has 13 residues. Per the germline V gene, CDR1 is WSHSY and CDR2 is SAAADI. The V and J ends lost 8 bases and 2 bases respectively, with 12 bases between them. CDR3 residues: CASGPGRQETQYF. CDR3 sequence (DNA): TGCGCCAGCGGCCCAGGACGGCAAGAGACCCAGTACTTC.

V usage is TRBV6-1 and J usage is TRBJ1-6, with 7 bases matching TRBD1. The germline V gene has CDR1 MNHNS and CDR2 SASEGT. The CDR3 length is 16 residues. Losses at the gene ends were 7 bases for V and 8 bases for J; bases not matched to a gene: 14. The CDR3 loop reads CASTTSGQASYSPLHF. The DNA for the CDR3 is TGTGCCAGCACCACCTCCGGACAGGCGAGCTATTCACCCCTCCACTTT.

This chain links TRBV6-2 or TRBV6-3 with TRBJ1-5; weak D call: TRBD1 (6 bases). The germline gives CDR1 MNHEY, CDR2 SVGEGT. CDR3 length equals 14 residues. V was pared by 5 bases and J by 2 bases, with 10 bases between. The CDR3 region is CASSQGYGNQPQHF. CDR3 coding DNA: TGTGCCAGCAGTCAGGGGTATGGCAATCAGCCCCAGCATTTT.

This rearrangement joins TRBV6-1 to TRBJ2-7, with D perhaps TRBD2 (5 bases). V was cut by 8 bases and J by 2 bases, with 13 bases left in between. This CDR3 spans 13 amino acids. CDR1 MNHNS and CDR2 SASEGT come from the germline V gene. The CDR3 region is CASQPFGTYEQYF. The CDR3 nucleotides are TGTGCCAGCCAGCCCTTCGGGACCTACGAGCAGTACTTC.

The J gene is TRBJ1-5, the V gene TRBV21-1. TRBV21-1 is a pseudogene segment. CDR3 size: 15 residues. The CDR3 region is CASSKVRVSNQPQHF. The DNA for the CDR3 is TGTGCCAGCAGCAAAGTGCGGGTTAGCAATCAGCCCCAGCATTTT.